Below are 28 T cell receptor beta chains sequenced from a single sample in a study of cytomegalovirus exposure and HLA in healthy donors. PCR employed 60 Vbeta and 13 Jbeta primers. Sequencing was performed with immunoSEQ multiplex PCR; in TCRdb, only in-frame clones are kept and a portion is missing. The sample yields about 130,000 clones, approximately 80% seen once. Sequencing was carried out using PBMCs. These receptors were collected from a man in his fifties in good health and CMV-seronegative.

The gene calls are TRBV11-2 and TRBJ1-2, with D perhaps matching TRBD1 (5 bases). This CDR3 spans 13 amino acids. Germline V gene sequence: CDR1 SGHAT, CDR2 FQNNGV. V lost 5 bases and J lost 4, with 11 bases in between. The CDR3 DNA reads as TGTGCCAGCAGCCGAGGACACGTCTATGGCTACACCTTC. Its translation: CASSRGHVYGYTF.

The chain combines TRBV7-2 with TRBJ2-7; 7 nucleotides align to TRBD1. Per germline, CDR1 SGHTA and CDR2 FQGNSA. V shed 7 bases, J shed 2 bases, and the junction held 17 bases outside the gene matches. This CDR3 region has 17 residues. CDR3 bases: TGTGCCAGCACCAGGGGGATACCAGGTGCCTACGCCTACGAGCAGTACTTC. Translation gives CASTRGIPGAYAYEQYF.

The rearrangement uses TRBV6-5 and TRBJ1-2; the D gene is possibly TRBD1 (6 bases). Between the trimmed V and J ends, which lost 0 bases and 14 bases, there was a span of 19 bases. The germline CDR1 and CDR2 sequences are MNHEY and SVGAGI. CDR3 length: 14 residues. The CDR3 region has the DNA TGTGCCAGCAGTTACTCGAGACAGGTGGGGTCTTTGACCTTC. It yields the protein CASSYSRQVGSLTF.

This clone showed up just once. This rearrangement joins TRBV27 to TRBJ1-6, with D tentatively TRBD1 (6 bases). Germline V gives CDR1 MNHEY, CDR2 SMNVEV (reference sequence). The ends were cut back, 3 bases at V and 7 bases at J, with 7 bases in the middle. The CDR3 contains 13 residues. The CDR3 bases are TGTGCCAGCAGTTTCAGGGGAAATTCACCCCTCCACTTT. This codes for CASSFRGNSPLHF.

The gene calls are TRBV5-4 and TRBJ2-1, with 7 bases aligning to TRBD2. The CDR3 consists of 13 residues. The V and J ends lost 3 bases and 10 bases, in that order; junction bases with no gene match: 7. Germline V CDR1 and CDR2: SGHNT, YYREEE (reference sequence). The CDR3 spells CASSSGTTREQFF. CDR3 DNA sequence: TGTGCCAGCAGCTCCGGGACTACCAGAGAGCAGTTCTTC.

The J gene is TRBJ2-1, the V gene TRBV9, with 10 bases identical to TRBD2. The ends lost 1 base at V and 0 bases at J; junction bases unmatched: 1. The length of the CDR3 is 16 residues. Germline lookup yields CDR1 SGDLS and CDR2 YYNGEE. The CDR3 spells CASSVTSGTSYNEQFF. The CDR3 nucleotides read TGTGCCAGCAGCGTAACTAGCGGGACCTCCTACAATGAGCAGTTCTTC. Using reference TRBV9 and TRBJ2-1 for the parts outside the CDR3, the full variable domain is DSGVTQTPKHLITATGQRVTLRCSPRSGDLSVYWYQQSLDQGLQFLIQYYNGEERAKGNILERFSAQQFPDLHSELNLSSLELGDSALYFCASSVTSGTSYNEQFFGPGTRLTVL.

The V gene is TRBV10-3, the J gene TRBJ2-7; 9 nucleotides line up with TRBD1. The length of the CDR3 is 14 residues. Trimming took 6 bases from V and 4 from J; bases not matched to a gene: 7. Germline V gene sequence: CDR1 ENHRY, CDR2 SYGVKD. Here the CDR3 DNA reads TGTGCCATCAGGCGACAGGGGGAAGGTTACGAGCAGTACTTC. Protein: CAIRRQGEGYEQYF.

The V call is TRBV7-8, the J call TRBJ2-7, with D tentatively TRBD1 (6 bases). V was pared by 0 bases and J by 4 bases, with 28 bases between. Germline CDR1 SGHVS, CDR2 FQNEAQ. The CDR3 has 20 amino acids. CDR3 region: CASSLAQGFAGQKFSYEQYF. The CDR3 nucleotides read TGTGCCAGCAGCTTAGCGCAAGGTTTCGCAGGACAGAAATTTTCTTACGAGCAGTACTTC.

For the CDR3, the DNA is TGTGCCAGCAGTTTATTGGACCCTAGCGGGAGGGGAATAGACGCGTCTCATCCTGAGGAGAAGTTCTTC. Amino acids: CASSLLDPSGRGIDASHPEEKFF. The rearrangement links TRBV28 to TRBJ2-1; TRBD2 agrees at 12 bases. Germline V lookup: CDR1 MDHEN, CDR2 SYDVKM. The CDR3 has 23 residues. The V segment lost 1 base and the J segment 14 bases; nucleotides outside the gene matches: 33.

In the case of this clone: Within the sample, other DNA sequences also encode this same CDR3. The chain recombines TRBV4-1 with TRBJ1-5, with 10 bases fitting TRBD1. The CDR3 length is 15 residues. The junction had 2 bases not matched to a gene; V was cut back by 4 bases and J by 2 bases. Germline V gene data show CDR1 as MGHRA and CDR2 as YSYEKL. The CDR3 DNA sequence: TGCGCCAGCAGCCTCGGGACAGGGGGCAATCAGCCCCAGCATTTT. Its translation is CASSLGTGGNQPQHF.

This clone came up a few times. V gene TRBV28 combines with J gene TRBJ1-4; TRBD1 agrees at 7 bases. The CDR3 is made up of 15 amino acids. With 4 bases clipped from V and 7 bases from J, the junction kept 9 bases outside the gene matches. CDR1 MDHEN and CDR2 SYDVKM come from the germline V gene. The CDR3 region has the DNA TGTGCCAGCAGTTCCAAGGGGGCCGGCGGTGAAAAACTGTTTTTT. This sequence encodes CASSSKGAGGEKLFF.

This rearrangement joins TRBV5-8 to TRBJ1-5; D call uncertain. V shed 1 base and J shed 1 base, with 3 bases lying between them. The CDR3 is 13 amino acids. Germline CDR1 SGHTS, CDR2 YDEGEE. The DNA for the CDR3 is TGTGCCAGCAGCTTGTCGAGCAATCAGCCCCAGCATTTT. Translation gives CASSLSSNQPQHF.

The J gene is TRBJ1-3, the V gene TRBV7-8; perhaps TRBD1 as D (5 bases). Germline lookup yields CDR1 SGHVS and CDR2 FQNEAQ. This CDR3 has 14 amino acids. The V and J ends lost 2 bases and 8 bases respectively, with 13 bases between them. The CDR3 reads CASSLMAGRDTIYF. DNA for the CDR3: TGTGCCAGCAGCTTAATGGCAGGGAGGGACACCATATATTTT.

The rearrangement links TRBV27 to TRBJ2-6; D might be TRBD2 (5 bases). V was cut by 2 bases and J by 6 bases, with 11 bases left in between. CDR3 size: 15 residues. Looked up from germline, CDR1 is MNHEY and CDR2 is SMNVEV (reference sequence). The DNA for the CDR3 is TGTGCCAGCAGTTTAGTGACCGGGGAGGCCAACGTCCTGACTTTC. Translating it yields CASSLVTGEANVLTF.

This sequence joins TRBV30 and TRBJ1-3; 8 nucleotides agree with TRBD1. The CDR3 extends over 14 amino acids. Germline V gene data show CDR1 as GTSNPN and CDR2 as SVGIG (reference sequence). The junction had 3 bases not matched to a gene; V was cut back by 2 bases and J by 3 bases. The CDR3 region has the DNA TGTGCCTGGAGTCCTGGGACAGGTGGAAACACCATATATTTT. It specifies CAWSPGTGGNTIYF.

This clone was found once. The rearrangement uses TRBV10-2 and TRBJ2-7, with 12 bases fitting TRBD2. V dropped 6 bases and J dropped 1; count of bases not matched to a gene: 1. This CDR3 has 14 residues. Germline CDR1 and CDR2: WSHSY and SAAADI. Here the CDR3 DNA reads TGCGCCAGCAGGCTAGCGGGAGGGTCCTACGAGCAGTACTTC. Amino acid sequence: CASRLAGGSYEQYF.

This chain joins TRBV7-8 and TRBJ1-2, with D possibly TRBD1 on 5 matching bases. In germline, CDR1 is SGHVS, CDR2 FQNEAQ. V lost 5 bases and J 0 bases, leaving 13 bases between the germline ends. This CDR3 region has 15 residues. The CDR3 protein is CASSATWGSNYGYTF. The DNA for the CDR3 is TGTGCCAGCAGCGCCACATGGGGCTCTAACTATGGCTACACCTTC.

The J gene is TRBJ2-2, the V gene TRBV27; no firm D call. Trimming cost V 11 bases and J 7 bases, with 17 bases left between them. The CDR3 loop spans 13 amino acids. The germline CDR1 and CDR2 sequences are MNHEY and SMNVEV (reference sequence). The CDR3 DNA reads as TGTGCCCGAGGAGAGCGTTACCGCGGGGAGCTGTTTTTT. It codes for CARGERYRGELFF.

This clone was recorded a few times. V usage is TRBV6-5 and J usage is TRBJ2-3, with D possibly matching TRBD2 (6 bases). Trimming shortened V by 10 bases and J by 0 bases, and 8 bases separated the two germline ends. Germline lookup yields CDR1 MNHEY and CDR2 SVGAGI. CDR3 length equals 12 residues. The DNA for the CDR3 is TGTGCCACCAGCGGGAGCACAGATACGCAGTATTTT. As protein: CATSGSTDTQYF.

This chain uses TRBV19 with TRBJ2-1; D is possibly TRBD1 (5 bases). The germline V and J ends were trimmed by 5 bases and 3 bases, with 8 bases remaining between them. The CDR3 extends over 13 amino acids. Germline CDR1 is LNHDA and CDR2 is SQIVND (reference sequence). As DNA, the CDR3 is TGTGCCAGTAGTGGAGACAGCTACAATGAGCAGTTCTTC. It encodes CASSGDSYNEQFF.

This clone was counted only a few times. V gene TRBV5-4 combines with J gene TRBJ2-3; D ambiguous. This CDR3 spans 12 amino acids. With 4 bases removed from V and 3 bases from J, the gap between germline ends came to 6 bases. Germline V gene data show CDR1 as SGHNT and CDR2 as YYREEE (reference sequence). The CDR3 reads CASSLRTDTQYF. CDR3 bases: TGTGCCAGCAGCCTACGGACAGATACGCAGTATTTT.

The chain joins TRBV30 to TRBJ2-5; TRBD2 agrees at 7 bases. The CDR3 spans 15 residues. From germline, CDR1 is GTSNPN and CDR2 SVGIG (reference sequence). The DNA of the CDR3 is TGTGCAAGCACCGGAAGCGGGATCCGCCAAGAGACCCAGTACTTC. Translation gives CASTGSGIRQETQYF. The variable domain in full, with the rest retrieved from reference TRBV30 and TRBJ2-5, is SQTIHQWPATLVQPVGSPLSLECTVEGTSNPNLYWYRQAAGRGLQLLFYSVGIGQISSEVPQNLSASRPQDRQFILSSKKLLLSDSGFYLCASTGSGIRQETQYFGPGTRLLVL.

The chain uses TRBV10-3 and TRBJ2-5; maybe TRBD2 (6 bases). With the DNA end fitting TRBJ2-7 better, the J assignment may be wrong. The CDR3 loop spans 14 amino acids. Germline CDR1 and CDR2: ENHRY and SYGVKD. The CDR3 spells CAISEGGSVYEQYF. The CDR3 nucleotides are TGTGCCATCAGTGAGGGGGGGAGTGTTTACGAGCAGTACTTC.

This chain joins TRBV5-1 and TRBJ1-2; TRBD1 is a possible D gene (5 bases). V lost 1 base to trimming and J lost 7 bases, with 17 bases between them. The CDR3 sequence is 15 residues long. Per the germline V gene, CDR1 is SGHRS and CDR2 is YFSETQ. CDR3 sequence reads: CASSLQGPGEAGYTF. The CDR3 region has the DNA TGCGCCAGCAGCTTGCAGGGACCCGGGGAGGCTGGCTACACCTTC.

This clone was counted a few times. The chain employs TRBV25-1 and TRBJ2-3; 7 nucleotides line up with TRBD1. This CDR3 has 16 amino acids. V lost 5 bases, J lost 5 bases, and 13 bases stayed unmatched. Germline V gene lookup returns CDR1 MGHDK and CDR2 SYGVNS. Here the CDR3 DNA reads TGTGCCAGCAGTAGGAAGACAGGGCAGGCAGTAGATACGCAGTATTTT. Its protein product is CASSRKTGQAVDTQYF. The full variable domain, its missing parts supplied by reference TRBV25-1 and TRBJ2-3, is EADIYQTPRYLVIGTGKKITLECSQTMGHDKMYWYQQDPGMELHLIHYSYGVNSTEKGDLSSESTVSRIRTEHFPLTLESARPSHTSQYLCASSRKTGQAVDTQYFGPGTRLTVL.

The chain recombines TRBV5-1 with TRBJ2-3; no clear D. This CDR3 comprises 13 residues. V was shortened by 0 bases and J by 4 bases, with 6 bases between the two germline ends. CDR1 is SGHRS, CDR2 YFSETQ, per germline. The CDR3 loop reads CASSLAGADTQYF. The CDR3 DNA sequence: TGCGCCAGCAGCTTGGCCGGAGCAGATACGCAGTATTTT.

This chain uses TRBV28 with TRBJ1-5, with 8 bases fitting TRBD1. Germline assignment: CDR1 MDHEN and CDR2 SYDVKM. The ends lost 6 bases at V and 2 bases at J; junction bases unmatched: 3. The CDR3 spans 14 residues. CDR3 protein: CASRPGGGNQPQHF. CDR3 DNA sequence: TGTGCCAGCAGGCCAGGGGGCGGCAATCAGCCCCAGCATTTT.

V and J are TRBV27 and TRBJ2-5; no clear D gene. CDR3 length: 19 residues. V was clipped by 3 bases and J by 5 bases, with 28 bases between them. Germline values: CDR1 MNHEY, CDR2 SMNVEV (reference sequence). This CDR3 is CASSLEMRGGNPNGETQYF. CDR3 in DNA: TGTGCCAGCAGTTTGGAAATGCGTGGCGGAAACCCTAATGGGGAGACCCAGTACTTC.